This T cell receptor (beta chain) was observed in a study of blood T cell repertoires in COVID-19. Study at large: COVID-19 samples, acute and convalescent, were from the United States, Italy and Spain.

From germline, CDR1 is MDHEN and CDR2 SYDVKM. V was shortened by 10 bases and J by 6 bases, with 13 bases between the two germline ends. The CDR3 loop spans 12 amino acids. Original processing methods: From reference gene primer amplification, estimates of nucleated cell counts were derived. This table comes from immunoSEQ multiplex PCR, and its TCRdb copy is limited to in-frame clones, with some not included. The V and J calls and the clone size are those of that table, but D and trimming were determined from the DNA. The repertoire holds approximately 50,000 clones, with about 85% as singletons. The chain recombines TRBV28 with TRBJ2-1; weak D call: TRBD1 (5 bases). Specimen: peripheral blood. The sequence was obtained from a human donor in a cohort sampled during active COVID-19. Here the CDR3 reads CATDRQGNEQFF. The CDR3 coding sequence is TGTGCCACCGATCGTCAGGGCAATGAGCAGTTCTTC.